The 14 T cell receptor beta chains listed next were all sequenced from one sample in a study of T cell responses to AZD1222 COVID-19 vaccine. Some clones are missing from TCRdb's copy, which holds only in-frame ones; the method was immunoSEQ multiplex PCR. The sample has 85,000 to 130,000 clones; 86% are singletons. The specimen was peripheral blood, collected 28 days after the second dose of the MenACWY control vaccine. The receptors originated from an adult who received the MenACWY meningococcal vaccine as a control.

This clone has a handful of counts. CDR3 DNA sequence: TGTGCCAGCAGTGAAGAGGTAGCGGGGGGCTCCTACGAGCAGTACTTC. Its protein is CASSEEVAGGSYEQYF. This rearrangement joins TRBV6-1 to TRBJ2-7; TRBD2 aligns across 10 bases. Germline V gene lookup returns CDR1 MNHNS and CDR2 SASEGT. Unmatched junction bases numbered 3, after V lost 1 base and J lost 0 bases. This CDR3 region has 16 residues.

Concerning this clone itself: The same CDR3 is also encoded by other DNA sequences in this sample. The V and J genes are TRBV9 and TRBJ1-3; 9 nucleotides align to TRBD1. The CDR3 sequence is 15 residues long. CDR1 is SGDLS and CDR2 is YYNGEE in the germline V gene. Trimming took 4 bases from V and 0 from J; bases not matched to a gene: 2. The CDR3 DNA follows: TGTGCCAGCAGCCCGACAGGGGGCTCTGGAAACACCATATATTTT. Translating it yields CASSPTGGSGNTIYF.

The CDR3 spells CASQGLQGQPQHF. The CDR3 bases are TGTGCCAGCCAGGGGCTACAGGGTCAGCCCCAGCATTTT. The V gene is TRBV6-5, the J gene TRBJ1-5; tentatively, D is TRBD1 (6 bases). CDR3 size: 13 residues. The germline gives CDR1 MNHEY, CDR2 SVGAGI. V dropped 8 bases and J dropped 6 bases, with 14 bases sitting between them.

The rearrangement joins TRBV28 to TRBJ2-1, with D possibly being TRBD2 (7 bases). The CDR3 covers 15 residues. Germline assignment: CDR1 MDHEN and CDR2 SYDVKM. The V end lost 3 bases, the J end lost 6 bases, and 15 bases lay between the germline ends. This CDR3 is CASSFRGGRSNEQFF. DNA for the CDR3: TGTGCCAGCAGTTTTAGGGGGGGCCGGAGCAATGAGCAGTTCTTC.

The genes are TRBV5-1 and TRBJ1-1; 7 nucleotides agree with TRBD1. CDR3 length: 14 amino acids. Per germline, CDR1 SGHRS and CDR2 YFSETQ. The V and J ends lost 1 base and 4 bases, in that order; junction bases with no gene match: 4. This CDR3 reads CASSLRGLGTEAFF. CDR3 coding DNA: TGCGCCAGCAGCTTGAGGGGGCTGGGCACTGAAGCTTTCTTT. Variable domain in full (rest from reference TRBV5-1 and TRBJ1-1): KAGVTQTPRYLIKTRGQQVTLSCSPISGHRSVSWYQQTPGQGLQFLFEYFSETQRNKGNFPGRFSGRQFSNSRSEMNVSTLELGDSALYLCASSLRGLGTEAFFGQGTRLTVV.

The CDR3 DNA follows: TGTGCCAGCAGTGAGGGGAGCTCCTACGAGCAGTACTTC. This gives the protein CASSEGSSYEQYF. The chain combines TRBV2 with TRBJ2-7, with a possible D match to TRBD2 (5 bases). The CDR3 sequence is 13 residues long. Germline CDR1 reads SNHLY; CDR2 reads FYNNEI. V gave up 3 bases and J gave up 0 bases, with 6 bases separating them.

On this clone itself: At one end the junction does not follow the germline gene, possibly because of a read error. The genes are TRBV28 and TRBJ1-6; D is unresolved. The germline V gene has CDR1 MDHEN and CDR2 SYDVKM. This CDR3 has 18 amino acids. The CDR3 region has the DNA TGTGCCAGCAGCCTGCCCGCAAAAGGGTTTGGTTGGAATTCGCCCCTCCACTTT. Translated, it gives CASSLPAKGFGWNSPLHF.

V and J are TRBV9 and TRBJ2-3; D possibly matches TRBD1 or TRBD2 (5 bases each). Germline CDR1 reads SGDLS; CDR2 reads YYNGEE. The CDR3 loop spans 20 amino acids. The germline V and J ends were trimmed by 4 bases and 1 base, with 28 bases remaining between them. The CDR3 is CASSLLGQGSSSLGTDTQYF. As DNA, the CDR3 is TGTGCCAGCAGCCTACTGGGGCAAGGATCTAGCAGTCTAGGCACAGATACGCAGTATTTT.

The rearrangement joins TRBV6-1 to TRBJ1-2; 10 bases align to TRBD1. Per germline, CDR1 MNHNS and CDR2 SASEGT. V gave up 3 bases and J gave up 3 bases; unmatched junction bases: 4. CDR3 length: 15 amino acids. In DNA form, the CDR3 reads TGTGCCAGCAGTGAGGGACAGGGGCCCTACTATGGCTACACCTTC. Amino acids: CASSEGQGPYYGYTF.

The chain has TRBV5-1 and TRBJ2-5; TRBD2 matches at 8 bases. The CDR3 covers 13 residues. V lost 5 bases to trimming and J lost 5 bases; unmatched junction nucleotides: 5. The germline CDR1 and CDR2 sequences are SGHRS and YFSETQ. Here the CDR3 DNA reads TGCGCCAGCAGGGCGGGGGGCGGTGAGACCCAGTACTTC. It yields the protein CASRAGGGETQYF.

CDR3 in DNA: TGTGCCAGCAGCTTGGTAGGGAGCACAGATACGCAGTATTTT. It specifies CASSLVGSTDTQYF. The J gene is TRBJ2-3, the V gene TRBV5-5; D uncertain. This CDR3 region has 14 residues. Between the trimmed V and J ends, which lost 0 bases and 0 bases, there was a span of 5 bases. Germline CDR1 and CDR2: SGHKS and YYEKEE (reference sequence).

The gene calls are TRBV11-2 and TRBJ2-5, with a possible D match to TRBD2 (6 bases). Germline V CDR1 and CDR2: SGHAT, FQNNGV. V lost 6 bases and J lost 5, with 19 bases in between. This CDR3 region has 15 residues. The CDR3 coding sequence is TGTGCCAGCAGACCAGGACTAAGCTGGGGGGAGACCCAGTACTTC. Translated, it gives CASRPGLSWGETQYF.

In its sample, this clone was seen a few times. The chain links TRBV24-1 to TRBJ1-2; possibly TRBD1 for D (6 bases). The CDR3 is made up of 16 amino acids. Germline CDR1 is KGHDR and CDR2 is SFDVKD. The V and J ends lost 4 bases and 1 base respectively, with 15 bases between them. CDR3 protein: CATSDERGGGNYGYTF. CDR3 DNA sequence: TGTGCCACCAGTGACGAAAGGGGGGGCGGTAACTATGGCTACACCTTC.

The rearrangement links TRBV3-1 (or the pseudogene TRBV3-2) to TRBJ2-2; D unresolved. The V gene's germline CDR1 is LGHDT and CDR2 YNNKEL (reference sequence). This CDR3 has 11 residues. The V end lost 2 bases, the J end lost 9 bases, and 4 bases lay between the germline ends. The CDR3 sequence is CASSQSRELFF. The CDR3 nucleotides read TGTGCCAGCAGCCAAAGCAGGGAGCTGTTTTTT.